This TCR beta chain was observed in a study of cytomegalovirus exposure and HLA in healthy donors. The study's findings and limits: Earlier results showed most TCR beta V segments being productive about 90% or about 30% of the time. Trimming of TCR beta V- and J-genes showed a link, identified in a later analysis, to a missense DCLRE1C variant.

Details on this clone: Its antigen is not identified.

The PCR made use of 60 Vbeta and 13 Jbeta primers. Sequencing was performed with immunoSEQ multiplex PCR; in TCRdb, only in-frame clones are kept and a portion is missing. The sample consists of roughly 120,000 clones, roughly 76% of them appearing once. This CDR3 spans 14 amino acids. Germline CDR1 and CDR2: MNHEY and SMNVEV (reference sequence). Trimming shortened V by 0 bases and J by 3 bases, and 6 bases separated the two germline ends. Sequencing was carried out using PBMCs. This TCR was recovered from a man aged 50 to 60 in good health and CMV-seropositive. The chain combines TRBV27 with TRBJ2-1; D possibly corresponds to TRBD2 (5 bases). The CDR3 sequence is CASSLSRDYNEQFF. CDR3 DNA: TGTGCCAGCAGTTTATCCCGGGACTACAATGAGCAGTTCTTC.